This entry lists 10 T cell receptor beta chains sequenced from one sample in a study of blood T cell repertoires in COVID-19. The method was immunoSEQ multiplex PCR; TCRdb's version includes in-frame clones alone and lacks a portion of them. The sample lists 150,000 to 200,000 clones, 80% occurring once. The sequenced sample consisted of PBMCs or T cells enriched from blood (not recorded which). These receptor sequences come from a man aged 40-49 years who had recovered from COVID-19.

V and J are TRBV5-6 and TRBJ1-5, with 7 bases lining up with TRBD1. This CDR3 has 15 residues. The germline V gene encodes CDR1 SGHDT and CDR2 YYEEEE. V shed 0 bases and J 5 bases; nucleotides not matched to a gene: 5. This chain's CDR3 is CASSLEGAGYQPQHF. For the CDR3, the DNA is TGTGCCAGCAGCTTGGAGGGGGCCGGATATCAGCCCCAGCATTTT.

The V and J genes are TRBV7-9 and TRBJ2-5; 8 bases align to TRBD1. The junction had 5 bases not matched to a gene; V was cut back by 3 bases and J by 2 bases. This CDR3 spans 15 amino acids. Germline V gives CDR1 SEHNR, CDR2 FQNEAQ (reference sequence). As DNA, the CDR3 is TGTGCCAGCAGCTTCGGTAGGGACAGGCAAGAGACCCAGTACTTC. It specifies CASSFGRDRQETQYF.

The V gene is TRBV9, the J gene TRBJ1-1; D gene unclear. CDR3 size: 15 residues. Trimming took off 2 bases at V and 4 bases at J, with 15 bases between the two ends. Germline V lookup: CDR1 SGDLS, CDR2 YYNGEE. The CDR3 region has the DNA TGTGCCAGCAGCGTTTTAGGAGGGTTGGGCACTGAAGCTTTCTTT. Translation: CASSVLGGLGTEAFF.

V usage is TRBV7-6 and J usage is TRBJ2-3; 9 bases map to TRBD2. Germline V gene data show CDR1 as SGHVS and CDR2 as FNYEAQ. This CDR3 comprises 19 residues. The junction had 18 bases not matched to a gene; V was cut back by 6 bases and J by 2 bases. CDR3 in amino acids: CASSQIPPQRGEYTDTQYF. The CDR3 nucleotides read TGTGCCAGCAGTCAGATCCCCCCCCAGCGGGGGGAATACACAGATACGCAGTATTTT.

The V call is TRBV29-1, the J call TRBJ1-4; D gene uncertain. From germline, CDR1 is SQVTM and CDR2 ANQGSEA. The CDR3 extends over 13 amino acids. The V end lost 4 bases, the J end lost 10 bases, and 16 bases lay between the germline ends. The CDR3 coding sequence is TGCAGCGTTGCCCGAGCGATGGAGGGAAAACTGTTTTTT. As protein: CSVARAMEGKLFF.

This rearrangement joins TRBV5-4 to TRBJ1-4; 11 bases are shared with TRBD1. CDR1 and CDR2 (germline): SGHNT, YYREEE (reference sequence). The CDR3 contains 15 residues. V lost 0 bases, J lost 6 bases, and 1 base stayed unmatched. The CDR3 is CASSLGGQGDEKLFF. In nucleotides, the CDR3 is TGTGCCAGCAGCTTGGGGGGACAGGGGGATGAAAAACTGTTTTTT.

This rearrangement joins TRBV24-1 to TRBJ2-6; a weak D match, TRBD1 (6 bases). V gave up 6 bases and J gave up 2 bases, with 10 bases separating them. The CDR3 covers 15 residues. Looked up from germline, CDR1 is KGHDR and CDR2 is SFDVKD. The CDR3 loop is CATSLGGAGANVLTF. CDR3 coding DNA: TGTGCCACCAGTTTAGGGGGTGCTGGGGCCAACGTCCTGACTTTC.

This chain joins TRBV2 and TRBJ2-2; D call uncertain. This CDR3 region has 16 residues. V was shortened by 3 bases and J by 3 bases, with 14 bases between the two germline ends. Germline V gives CDR1 SNHLY, CDR2 FYNNEI. CDR3 nucleotides: TGTGCCAGCAGTGATGTGGGCAGGTGGGACACCGGGGAGCTGTTTTTT. Its translation: CASSDVGRWDTGELFF. Based on the CDR3 plus reference TRBV2 and TRBJ2-2, the full variable domain is EPEVTQTPSHQVTQMGQEVILRCVPISNHLYFYWYRQILGQKVEFLVSFYNNEISEKSEIFDDQFSVERPDGSNFTLKIRSTKLEDSAMYFCASSDVGRWDTGELFFGEGSRLTVL.

The chain is built from TRBV18 and TRBJ2-3; 9 bases match TRBD2. V shed 6 bases, J shed 6 bases, and the junction held 7 bases outside the gene matches. The CDR3 runs to 14 residues. In germline, CDR1 is KGHSH, CDR2 LQKENI. Here the CDR3 reads CASSPGSGGDTQYF. DNA of the CDR3: TGTGCCAGCTCCCCCGGCAGCGGGGGGGATACGCAGTATTTT.

V gene TRBV6-5 combines with J gene TRBJ1-2; D unclear. Between the trimmed V and J ends, which lost 6 bases and 8 bases, there was a span of 19 bases. Germline values: CDR1 MNHEY, CDR2 SVGAGI. The CDR3 is 14 residues long. The DNA of the CDR3 is TGTGCCAGCAGACCCTCTACACGACACTTGGGCTACACCTTC. This encodes CASRPSTRHLGYTF.